What follows are 22 T cell receptor beta chains derived from one specimen sequenced in a study of radiation and T cells in renal cell carcinoma. Time point described: blood 2 weeks post-SBRT. This sample's treatment: 15 Gy SBRT to primary tumor, nephrectomy 4 weeks later. Method: immunoSEQ multiplex PCR; TCRdb's copy keeps in-frame clones and lacks some. The table records about 150,000 clones, about nine tenths of them present only once. This specimen was blood, taken from a patient whose treatment included radiotherapy and nephrectomy. The receptors were gathered from a woman in her forties or fifties with renal cell carcinoma.

In this sample, this clone turned up a few times. The rearrangement links TRBV7-9 to TRBJ2-2; maybe TRBD1 (6 bases). The CDR3 totals 15 residues. CDR1 and CDR2 from the germline V gene are SEHNR and FQNEAQ (reference sequence). Trimming removed 3 bases from V and 3 bases from J, with 11 bases in between. For the CDR3, the DNA is TGTGCCAGCAGCTTTCAGGGGTGGGACACCGGGGAGCTGTTTTTT. This gives the protein CASSFQGWDTGELFF.

The chain couples TRBV15 to TRBJ1-2; TRBD1 matches at 11 bases. Germline CDR1 and CDR2: LNHNV and YYDKDF (reference sequence). The V gene end was trimmed by 0 bases and the J gene end by 4 bases; junction bases not matched to a gene: 7. The CDR3 has 17 amino acids. CDR3: CATSRDGQGAPGYGYTF. The CDR3 bases are TGTGCCACCAGCAGAGATGGACAGGGGGCCCCGGGCTATGGCTACACCTTC.

V usage is TRBV5-1 and J usage is TRBJ2-7, with D possibly TRBD1 on 5 matching bases. Germline V gives CDR1 SGHRS, CDR2 YFSETQ. This CDR3 is 14 amino acids long. Trimming shortened V by 7 bases and J by 0 bases, and 14 bases separated the two germline ends. Here the CDR3 reads CASSRTPNSYEQYF. The CDR3 bases are TGCGCCAGCTCGCGGACACCTAACTCCTACGAGCAGTACTTC.

The chain uses TRBV9 and TRBJ2-5, with D possibly matching TRBD2 (6 bases). The germline CDR1 and CDR2 sequences are SGDLS and YYNGEE. This CDR3 contains 15 residues. Trimming took 0 bases from V and 3 from J, leaving 12 bases between them. Here the CDR3 DNA reads TGTGCCAGCAGCGTAGACGGAGGGAGAGAAGAGACCCAGTACTTC. Translating it yields CASSVDGGREETQYF.

The chain couples TRBV18 to TRBJ2-1; 9 positions agree with TRBD1. V lost 4 bases and J lost 4; bases outside the gene matches: 8. This CDR3 is 16 amino acids long. The germline CDR1 and CDR2 sequences are KGHSH and LQKENI. In DNA, the CDR3 is TGTGCCAGCTCACTAGCCGGGACAGGGTTATACAATGAGCAGTTCTTC. Translating gives CASSLAGTGLYNEQFF.

The rearrangement joins TRBV9 to TRBJ2-3; no reliable D call. Deletions cut 4 bases from V and 2 bases from J, with 11 bases between. Germline-derived CDR1 and CDR2 are SGDLS and YYNGEE. CDR3 length: 14 amino acids. CDR3 amino acids: CASSTWTDTDTQYF. The CDR3 nucleotides are TGTGCCAGCAGCACCTGGACGGACACAGATACGCAGTATTTT.

The chain employs TRBV6-5 and TRBJ1-5; no clear D gene. The germline V and J ends were trimmed by 4 bases and 4 bases, with 8 bases remaining between them. The germline CDR1 and CDR2 sequences are MNHEY and SVGAGI. The CDR3 runs 13 residues. The CDR3 DNA sequence: TGTGCCAGCAGTTCCGTGTATAATCAGCCCCAGCATTTT. It translates to CASSSVYNQPQHF.

The V gene is TRBV11-2, the J gene TRBJ2-7; D remains ambiguous. Per germline, CDR1 SGHAT and CDR2 FQNNGV. This CDR3 is built from 11 residues. Trimming removed 3 bases from V and 9 bases from J, with 9 bases in between. The CDR3 spells CASSLGGVQYF. The CDR3 DNA sequence: TGTGCCAGCAGCTTGGGTGGGGTGCAGTACTTC.

The chain carries TRBV5-6 and TRBJ1-3, with 7 bases identical to TRBD1. J lost 0 bases, V lost 6 bases, and 9 bases had no gene match. The germline V gene encodes CDR1 SGHDT and CDR2 YYEEEE. The CDR3 runs 16 residues. For the CDR3, the DNA is TGTGCCAGCACCTTTCTGGCAGGGGGCTCTGGAAACACCATATATTTT. Its protein is CASTFLAGGSGNTIYF. The full variable domain, rest sourced from reference TRBV5-6 and TRBJ1-3, is DAGVTQSPTHLIKTRGQQVTLRCSPKSGHDTVSWYQQALGQGPQFIFQYYEEEERQRGNFPDRFSGHQFPNYSSELNVNALLLGDSALYLCASTFLAGGSGNTIYFGEGSWLTVV.

This chain links TRBV9 with TRBJ2-2; the D gene is possibly TRBD2 (6 bases). CDR1 and CDR2 (germline): SGDLS, YYNGEE. The CDR3 sequence is 16 residues long. Trimming removed 1 base at V and 1 base at J, with 11 bases between. The CDR3 region is CASSVSGGWNTGELFF. Here the CDR3 DNA reads TGTGCCAGCAGCGTATCCGGGGGATGGAACACCGGGGAGCTGTTTTTT.

J is TRBJ1-1 and V is TRBV10-3, with a tentative D call TRBD1 (6 bases). CDR3 length: 15 amino acids. Looked up from germline, CDR1 is ENHRY and CDR2 is SYGVKD. The V and J ends lost 4 bases and 1 base respectively, with 13 bases between them. CDR3 coding DNA: TGTGCCATCAGTGGCAGCGGACAGCCGAACACTGAAGCTTTCTTT. Translating gives CAISGSGQPNTEAFF.

V is TRBV7-2 and J is TRBJ1-6; no clear D gene. V was shortened by 1 base and J by 7 bases, with 8 bases between the two germline ends. From germline, CDR1 is SGHTA and CDR2 FQGNSA. CDR3 length equals 14 residues. The CDR3 sequence: CASSLGRVNSPLHF. CDR3 in DNA: TGTGCCAGCAGCTTAGGTCGGGTAAATTCACCCCTCCACTTT.

This chain joins TRBV6-7 and TRBJ1-1, with TRBD1 matching 9 bases. TRBV6-7 is flagged as an ORF with uncertain function. The CDR3 loop spans 14 amino acids. J was trimmed by 7 bases and V by 5 bases; bases with no gene match: 8. DNA for the CDR3: TGTGCCAGCAGTCGTCCGGGACAGGGCGGTGAAGCTTTCTTT. Translated: CASSRPGQGGEAFF.

The chain carries TRBV5-1 and TRBJ2-3; unclear D gene. Germline V gene data show CDR1 as SGHRS and CDR2 as YFSETQ. The CDR3 is 14 residues long. Trimming stripped 0 bases from V and 3 bases from J, with 8 bases between. CDR3 coding DNA: TGCGCCAGCAGCTTGGACAGCAGGACAGATACGCAGTATTTT. Encoded protein: CASSLDSRTDTQYF.

V is TRBV6-6 and J is TRBJ1-2; TRBD1 aligns across 9 bases. V lost 5 bases and J lost 7; bases outside the gene matches: 11. Looked up from germline, CDR1 is MNHNY and CDR2 is SVGAGI (reference sequence). This CDR3 spans 15 amino acids. Here the CDR3 reads CASSKLTGGGSGYTF. CDR3 sequence (DNA): TGTGCCAGCAGTAAACTAACAGGGGGCGGCTCTGGCTACACCTTC.

The chain carries TRBV18 and TRBJ1-1; the D gene is possibly TRBD1 (5 bases). The CDR3 totals 15 residues. V lost 3 bases, J lost 0 bases, and 11 bases lay in between. Germline loops: CDR1 KGHSH, CDR2 LQKENI. CDR3 coding DNA: TGTGCCAGCTCACCTCTGGACATGGTGAACACTGAAGCTTTCTTT. Amino acids: CASSPLDMVNTEAFF.

The chain combines TRBV19 with TRBJ1-6; the D gene is possibly TRBD1 (5 bases). V lost 4 bases, J lost 10 bases, and 17 bases lay in between. This CDR3 has 15 amino acids. Germline V gene lookup returns CDR1 LNHDA and CDR2 SQIVND (reference sequence). Here the CDR3 reads CASSSQGQGGSPLHF. CDR3 in DNA: TGTGCCAGTAGTAGCCAAGGGCAGGGCGGATCACCCCTCCACTTT.

The V and J genes are TRBV6-6 and TRBJ1-2; no reliable D call. This CDR3 comprises 11 residues. With 7 bases removed from V and 8 bases from J, the gap between germline ends came to 11 bases. Germline V gives CDR1 MNHNY, CDR2 SVGAGI (reference sequence). CDR3 DNA sequence: TGTGCCAGCATAGACGTAGGGGGCTACACCTTC. Amino acids: CASIDVGGYTF.

The chain carries TRBV2 and TRBJ2-2; D uncertain. The V end was cut by 6 bases, the J end by 2 bases, with 7 bases between. This CDR3 spans 13 amino acids. Looked up from germline, CDR1 is SNHLY and CDR2 is FYNNEI. The CDR3 sequence is CASRYTNTGELFF. In DNA, the CDR3 is TGTGCCAGCAGATACACAAACACCGGGGAGCTGTTTTTT.

The CDR3 here is CASSMGDEEQYF. Here the CDR3 DNA reads TGTGCCAGCAGTATGGGTGACGAAGAGCAGTACTTC. The chain combines TRBV7-4 with TRBJ2-7; D is ambiguous. V shed 6 bases and J shed 7 bases, with 13 bases lying between them. This CDR3 region has 12 residues. Germline lookup yields CDR1 SGHVT and CDR2 SQSDAQ.

The chain recombines TRBV5-5 with TRBJ1-1; D is uncertain. V was clipped by 2 bases and J by 2 bases, with 10 bases between them. CDR1 and CDR2 from the germline V gene are SGHKS and YYEKEE (reference sequence). This CDR3 is 14 amino acids long. CDR3 in amino acids: CASSFQLANTEAFF. In DNA, the CDR3 is TGTGCCAGCAGCTTCCAACTTGCCAACACTGAAGCTTTCTTT.

The chain is built from TRBV7-8 and TRBJ2-5; D ambiguous. The CDR3 is made up of 11 amino acids. Trimming pared 2 bases from V and 7 bases from J, leaving 5 bases between. Germline CDR1 and CDR2: SGHVS and FQNEAQ. The CDR3 region has the DNA TGTGCCAGCAGCTTATACGGGACCCAGTACTTC. Translating it yields CASSLYGTQYF.